What follows are 12 T cell receptor beta chains derived from one specimen sequenced in a study of spatial heterogeneity in lung cancer. TCRdb ran MiXCR on the 5' RACE reads and lists one entry per CDR3 protein. The sample shows roughly 7,000 distinct CDR3 sequences, approximately 6.8% of them seen only once. This sample's time point: sample taken at primary tumor resection. Whole RNA, isolated from tumor, nontumor lung or frozen PBMC, was sequenced without prior sorting. The sequencing here drew on PBMCs, taken at surgery. The receptors come from a male donor with early-stage non-small cell lung cancer.

This clonotype has a count of ten or more. Found in a library prepared for alpha chains, this beta chain is an off-target read, and its abundance has little meaning. The rearrangement links TRBV18 to TRBJ1-1, with TRBD1 as a possible D gene (5 bases). The ends were cut back, 0 bases at V and 5 bases at J, with 10 bases in the middle. The CDR3 is made up of 14 amino acids. Germline CDR1 reads KGHSH; CDR2 reads LQKENI. The CDR3, as DNA: TGTGCCAGCTCACCACCGGTGGGGCGAACTGAAGCTTTCTTT. It yields the protein CASSPPVGRTEAFF.

This clonotype was recorded many times. The library was built for alpha chains, so this beta chain is an off-target read and its size means little. This sequence joins TRBV20-1 and TRBJ1-6; 7 bases line up with TRBD1. With 1 base clipped from V and 2 bases from J, the junction kept 2 bases outside the gene matches. This CDR3 is built from 15 residues. CDR1 DFQATT and CDR2 SNEGSKA come from the germline V gene (reference sequence). CDR3 sequence (DNA): TGCAGTGCTAGAGGACAGGGCGCCTATAATTCACCCCTCCACTTT. This sequence encodes CSARGQGAYNSPLHF.

For this clonotype: As an off-target read in a library built for alpha chains, this beta chain has a frequency of little significance. The genes are TRBV27 and TRBJ1-2; D call uncertain. V lost 0 bases and J lost 3, with 11 bases in between. The CDR3 length is 15 residues. Germline CDR1 MNHEY, CDR2 SMNVEV (reference sequence). The CDR3 is CASSLSSLRDYGYTF. The DNA for the CDR3 is TGTGCCAGCAGTTTATCATCCCTCCGGGACTATGGCTACACCTTC.

This clonotype was seen repeatedly, ten times or more. The library was built for alpha chains, so this beta chain is an off-target read and its size means little. The V call is TRBV10-3, the J call TRBJ2-2; weak D call: TRBD1 (6 bases). The CDR3 totals 16 residues. V was pared by 3 bases and J by 2 bases, with 13 bases between. CDR1 ENHRY and CDR2 SYGVKD come from the germline V gene. The CDR3 DNA is TGTGCCATCAGTGATAGCCAGGGGCAAAACACCGGGGAGCTGTTTTTT. Its translation: CAISDSQGQNTGELFF.

The sample holds many counts of this clonotype. At one boundary the junction diverges from the germline segment, which might be a read error. Within a library made for alpha chains, this beta chain is off target, and its count is uninformative. The chain carries TRBV7-7 and TRBJ2-7, with 9 positions matching TRBD2. CDR1 SSHAT and CDR2 FNYEAQ come from the germline V gene (reference sequence). The CDR3 contains 13 residues. Here the CDR3 DNA reads TGTGCTAGCAGCTTAGCGGGAGACGGCGAGCAGTACTTC. It specifies CASSLAGDGEQYF.

This clonotype showed up just a few times. This beta chain appears as a stray read in a library generated for alpha chains; its size is not informative. The chain is built from TRBV7-9 and TRBJ2-7; D unclear. Germline assignment: CDR1 SEHNR and CDR2 FQNEAQ (reference sequence). The CDR3 totals 11 residues. The V gene lost 5 bases and the J gene lost 3 bases, with 5 bases spanning the gap. CDR3: CASSTFYEQYF. The DNA for the CDR3 is TGTGCCAGCAGCACATTCTACGAGCAGTACTTC.

By share of the sample, this clonotype is medium-sized. This beta chain was picked up by a library intended for alpha chains and is off target, so its count carries little meaning. The genes are TRBV9 and TRBJ2-7; 10 nucleotides agree with TRBD1. After removal of 0 bases from V and 2 bases from J, the junction contained 2 bases not matched to a gene. CDR3 length: 15 amino acids. The germline V gene has CDR1 SGDLS and CDR2 YYNGEE. CDR3 sequence (DNA): TGTGCCAGCAGCGTAGGGGGGACAGGGGCCTACGAGCAGTACTTC. It yields the protein CASSVGGTGAYEQYF.

This clonotype was seen repeatedly, ten times or more. This beta chain is a stray sequence in a library constructed for alpha chains; its clone size is not meaningful. The genes are TRBV5-8 and TRBJ2-1; 8 positions match TRBD2. J lost 0 bases, V lost 4 bases, and 12 bases had no gene match. CDR3 length: 18 amino acids. Germline CDR1 is SGHTS and CDR2 is YDEGEE. The CDR3 DNA sequence: TGTGCCAGCAGCCCCAACTGGACTAGCCCTAGCTCCTACAATGAGCAGTTCTTC. As protein: CASSPNWTSPSSYNEQFF.

There are many counts of this clonotype. This beta chain appears as a stray read in a library generated for alpha chains; its size is not informative. The chain carries TRBV7-9 and TRBJ2-1; D unclear. CDR1 is SEHNR, CDR2 FQNEAQ, per germline (reference sequence). The CDR3 sequence is 15 residues long. The V end was cut by 5 bases, the J end by 7 bases, with 18 bases between. CDR3 sequence: CASSPKTRVGNEQFF. CDR3 nucleotide sequence: TGTGCCAGCAGCCCCAAGACAAGAGTGGGGAATGAGCAGTTCTTC.

This clonotype was seen many times. This beta chain came through as a stray read in a library set up for alpha chains, and its size says little. This chain links TRBV5-6 with TRBJ2-3; 10 nucleotides line up with TRBD2. The CDR3 totals 16 residues. Germline assignment: CDR1 SGHDT and CDR2 YYEEEE. V trimming: 0 bases; J trimming: 3 bases; junction bases outside the gene matches: 4. CDR3 in amino acids: CASSLGFSGRTDTQYF. The CDR3 DNA reads as TGTGCCAGCAGCTTGGGTTTTAGCGGGAGGACAGATACGCAGTATTTT. Using reference TRBV5-6 and TRBJ2-3 for the parts outside the CDR3, the full variable domain is DAGVTQSPTHLIKTRGQQVTLRCSPKSGHDTVSWYQQALGQGPQFIFQYYEEEERQRGNFPDRFSGHQFPNYSSELNVNALLLGDSALYLCASSLGFSGRTDTQYFGPGTRLTVL.

This clonotype has more than one count but fewer than ten. This beta chain is a stray sequence in a library constructed for alpha chains; its clone size is not meaningful. The chain's CDR3 is CSARPGKSSLGYTF. The CDR3 DNA sequence: TGCAGTGCTAGGCCGGGAAAATCCTCCCTGGGCTACACCTTC. The chain joins TRBV20-1 to TRBJ1-2; D is ambiguous. V was trimmed by 3 bases and J by 8 bases, leaving 19 bases between them. There are 14 residues in the CDR3. Germline assignment: CDR1 DFQATT and CDR2 SNEGSKA (reference sequence).

Many counts were recorded for this clonotype. Since it is a stray read in a library aimed at alpha chains, this beta chain has a size that is not meaningful. The V and J genes are TRBV11-3 and TRBJ1-1, with TRBD1 matching over 10 bases. This CDR3 comprises 13 residues. Germline loops: CDR1 SGHNT, CDR2 YENEEA. Trimming at V came to 5 bases and at J to 7 bases, leaving 4 bases not matched to a gene. The CDR3 loop reads CASSKTGGGEAFF. The CDR3 DNA reads TGTGCCAGCAGCAAGACAGGGGGCGGTGAAGCTTTCTTT.